This T cell receptor (beta chain) appears in the sequencing data of a study of T-cell reconstitution after alpha-beta-depleted transplantation in children. Unique molecular identifiers tagged the TCRbeta library. TCRdb re-called the PCR reads with MiXCR, one entry per CDR3 protein. The table has hundreds of thousands of distinct CDR3 sequences, less than 15% seen once. CDR1 DFQATT and CDR2 SNEGSKA come from the germline V gene (reference sequence). This CDR3 has 14 residues. The ends were cut back, 2 bases at V and 7 bases at J, with 12 bases in the middle. The rearrangement joins TRBV20-1 to TRBJ1-6; TRBD1 might be the D (5 bases). Sequenced here: PBMCs, sampled from the stem cell graft. The TCR comes from a human donor who donated a stem cell graft to a child with Fanconi anemia. CDR3 sequence: CSARSRVGNSPLHF. The DNA for the CDR3 is TGCAGTGCTAGAAGCAGGGTGGGGAATTCACCCCTCCACTTT.